These T cell receptor beta chains were read from a single sample in a study of early T cells in non-severe SARS-CoV-2 infection. TCRdb passed the 5' RACE reads through MiXCR, listing each CDR3 protein once. The profile shows 99,000 or so distinct CDR3 sequences, approximately 15% of them singletons. Sample: whole blood. The receptors stem from an adult who was a healthcare worker with PCR-confirmed SARS-CoV-2 infection or an uninfected control (not recorded which). Each CDR3 is given with its conserved first and last residue. Fields, in order: CDR3 protein, CDR3 DNA, D gene, V gene, clone size, J gene. The D gene is left open where the match is weak. The listing skips clone size in some rows; elsewhere it reads once, few, many or a size class.

CDR3 protein: CASSLKFGSLAKNIQYF
CDR3 DNA: TGTGCCAGCAGTTTAAAATTCGGGAGTTTAGCCAAAAACATTCAGTACTTC
D gene: .
V gene: TRBV27
clone size: few
J gene: TRBJ2-4

CDR3 protein: CAISDRGLTDTQYF
CDR3 DNA: TGTGCCATCAGTGACAGGGGTTTAACAGATACGCAGTATTTT
D gene: .
V gene: TRBV10-3
clone size: .
J gene: TRBJ2-3

CDR3 protein: CATSDPDAYGYTF
CDR3 DNA: TGTGCCACCAGTGATCCCGACGCCTATGGCTACACCTTC
D gene: .
V gene: TRBV24-1
clone size: few
J gene: TRBJ1-2

CDR3 protein: CSATGGYEQYF
CDR3 DNA: TGCAGTGCCACAGGGGGGTACGAGCAGTACTTC
D gene: TRBD1
V gene: TRBV20-1
clone size: few
J gene: TRBJ2-7

CDR3 protein: CSVEGSQNEKLFF
CDR3 DNA: TGCAGCGTTGAAGGCAGTCAAAATGAAAAACTGTTTTTT
D gene: .
V gene: TRBV29-1
clone size: .
J gene: TRBJ1-4

CDR3 protein: CASSRTVGDQETQYF
CDR3 DNA: TGTGCCAGCAGCCGGACGGTGGGGGACCAAGAGACCCAGTACTTC
D gene: .
V gene: TRBV11-3
clone size: .
J gene: TRBJ2-5

CDR3 protein: CASSQRSGSTYTDTQYF
CDR3 DNA: TGTGCCAGCAGCCAAAGGAGCGGGAGCACCTACACAGATACGCAGTATTTT
D gene: TRBD2
V gene: TRBV14
clone size: many
J gene: TRBJ2-3

CDR3 protein: CSVSGQGWDGVYEQYF
CDR3 DNA: TGCAGCGTTTCCGGACAGGGGTGGGATGGTGTCTACGAGCAGTACTTC
D gene: TRBD1
V gene: TRBV29-1
clone size: few
J gene: TRBJ2-7

CDR3 protein: CATSSDTHTDTQYF
CDR3 DNA: TGTGCCACCAGTTCGGACACTCACACAGATACGCAGTATTTT
D gene: .
V gene: TRBV24-1
clone size: few
J gene: TRBJ2-3

CDR3 protein: CSASSIGRAYEQYF
CDR3 DNA: TGCAGTGCTAGTAGCATCGGGAGGGCCTACGAGCAGTACTTC
D gene: TRBD2
V gene: TRBV20-1
clone size: .
J gene: TRBJ2-7

CDR3 protein: CASSPGQINEKLFF
CDR3 DNA: TGTGCCAGCAGCCCGGGACAGATTAATGAAAAACTGTTTTTT
D gene: TRBD1
V gene: TRBV9
clone size: few
J gene: TRBJ1-4

CDR3 protein: CASRIGPPVVADTQYF
CDR3 DNA: TGTGCCAGTAGAATAGGGCCCCCAGTAGTCGCAGATACGCAGTATTTT
D gene: .
V gene: TRBV12-3/TRBV12-4
clone size: .
J gene: TRBJ2-3

CDR3 protein: CSVRPGLVAYEQYF
CDR3 DNA: TGCAGCGTTAGGCCGGGACTAGTTGCCTACGAGCAGTACTTC
D gene: TRBD2
V gene: TRBV29-1
clone size: .
J gene: TRBJ2-7

CDR3 protein: CASSQDLNGGANVLTF
CDR3 DNA: TGTGCCAGCAGCCAAGATCTTAACGGCGGGGCCAACGTCCTGACTTTC
D gene: .
V gene: TRBV4-2
clone size: few
J gene: TRBJ2-6

CDR3 protein: CASSLGLAGGPRQETQYF
CDR3 DNA: TGTGCCAGCAGCTTAGGACTAGCGGGAGGGCCGAGGCAAGAGACCCAGTACTTC
D gene: TRBD2
V gene: TRBV7-8
clone size: few
J gene: TRBJ2-5

CDR3 protein: CASSLGTVYQETQYF
CDR3 DNA: TGTGCCAGCAGCTTAGGGACAGTGTACCAAGAGACCCAGTACTTC
D gene: .
V gene: TRBV7-2
clone size: many
J gene: TRBJ2-5

CDR3 protein: CATSRDNRGTDTQYF
CDR3 DNA: TGTGCCACCAGCAGAGATAACCGTGGCACAGATACGCAGTATTTT
D gene: .
V gene: TRBV15
clone size: few
J gene: TRBJ2-3

CDR3 protein: CASSFGGEQYF
CDR3 DNA: TGTGCCAGCAGCTTTGGGGGCGAGCAGTACTTC
D gene: .
V gene: TRBV11-2
clone size: .
J gene: TRBJ2-7

CDR3 protein: CASSEGGGPNQPQHF
CDR3 DNA: TGTGCCAGCAGTGAAGGGGGAGGGCCCAATCAGCCCCAGCATTTT
D gene: .
V gene: TRBV2
clone size: .
J gene: TRBJ1-5

CDR3 protein: CASSPAAGAKTQYF
CDR3 DNA: TGTGCCAGCAGCCCCGCTGCGGGGGCGAAGACCCAGTACTTC
D gene: .
V gene: TRBV11-2
clone size: once
J gene: TRBJ2-5

CDR3 protein: CASSPPGWTSGNNEQFF
CDR3 DNA: TGTGCCAGCTCACCCCCGGGGTGGACTAGCGGGAACAATGAGCAGTTCTTC
D gene: TRBD2
V gene: TRBV18
clone size: many
J gene: TRBJ2-1

CDR3 protein: CASSGRAGMETQYF
CDR3 DNA: TGTGCCAGCAGTGGTAGAGCGGGAATGGAGACCCAGTACTTC
D gene: TRBD2
V gene: TRBV2
clone size: .
J gene: TRBJ2-5

CDR3 protein: CASSYRSLGDTEAFF
CDR3 DNA: TGTGCCAGCAGTTACAGGTCCCTCGGAGACACTGAAGCTTTCTTT
D gene: .
V gene: TRBV6-5
clone size: few
J gene: TRBJ1-1

CDR3 protein: CASSLLGPGGGYTF
CDR3 DNA: TGTGCCAGCAGCTTATTAGGGCCGGGAGGCGGCTACACCTTC
D gene: .
V gene: TRBV7-9
clone size: many
J gene: TRBJ1-2

CDR3 protein: CAWGDYSYEQYF
CDR3 DNA: TGTGCCTGGGGGGACTACTCCTACGAGCAGTACTTC
D gene: TRBD2
V gene: TRBV30
clone size: few
J gene: TRBJ2-7

CDR3 protein: CASRRKANTGELFF
CDR3 DNA: TGTGCCAGTAGAAGAAAAGCGAACACCGGGGAGCTGTTTTTT
D gene: .
V gene: TRBV19
clone size: few
J gene: TRBJ2-2

CDR3 protein: CASSPNRRTEAFF
CDR3 DNA: TGTGCCAGCTCACCAAATCGTAGGACTGAAGCTTTCTTT
D gene: .
V gene: TRBV18
clone size: .
J gene: TRBJ1-1

CDR3 protein: CASTPGDSGANVLTF
CDR3 DNA: TGTGCCAGCACCCCCGGGGACTCTGGGGCCAACGTCCTGACTTTC
D gene: .
V gene: TRBV12-3/TRBV12-4
clone size: few
J gene: TRBJ2-6

CDR3 protein: CASSPPAVGYNEQFF
CDR3 DNA: TGTGCCAGCAGTCCCCCAGCAGTGGGCTACAATGAGCAGTTCTTC
D gene: .
V gene: TRBV6-2/TRBV6-3
clone size: .
J gene: TRBJ2-1

CDR3 protein: CVSIRDSSGDEKLFF
CDR3 DNA: TGTGTCAGCATCCGGGACTCTTCGGGGGATGAAAAACTGTTTTTT
D gene: .
V gene: TRBV2
clone size: .
J gene: TRBJ1-4

CDR3 protein: CASSYPSGKAAGSYNEQFF
CDR3 DNA: TGTGCCAGCAGTTACCCTTCGGGTAAGGCGGCGGGCTCCTACAATGAGCAGTTCTTC
D gene: .
V gene: TRBV6-5
clone size: many
J gene: TRBJ2-1

CDR3 protein: CASSPRTGGLSEQFF
CDR3 DNA: TGTGCCAGCAGCCCAAGGACAGGGGGGTTGAGTGAGCAGTTCTTC
D gene: TRBD1
V gene: TRBV13
clone size: .
J gene: TRBJ2-1

CDR3 protein: CASSRTGSLGSYNSPLHF
CDR3 DNA: TGTGCCAGCAGCCGGACAGGGTCCCTTGGCTCCTATAATTCACCCCTCCACTTT
D gene: TRBD1
V gene: TRBV27
clone size: .
J gene: TRBJ1-6